This T cell receptor (beta chain) was recorded in a study of blood T cell repertoires in COVID-19. For the study at large: COVID-19 samples, acute and convalescent, were from the United States, Italy and Spain. T cells, B-cell-depleted T cells, or PBMCs supplied cDNA or gDNA.

The germline V gene has CDR1 LNHDA and CDR2 SQIVND (reference sequence). Trimming stripped 3 bases from V and 2 bases from J, with 9 bases between. This CDR3 region has 14 residues. Study processing details: Using reference gene primer amplification, nucleated cell counts were estimated. Produced via immunoSEQ multiplex PCR; TCRdb's table is partial and in-frame only. The DNA was the basis for D and trimming; V, J and clone size are from that table. The sample has 200,000 to 250,000 clones; approximately 81% are singletons. This clone was picked up one time. The sample consisted of peripheral blood. The clonotype originates from a woman aged 80 or over with active or convalescent COVID-19. The chain combines TRBV19 with TRBJ2-3; D is uncertain. This chain's CDR3 is CASSILGYTDTQYF. DNA of the CDR3: TGTGCCAGTAGTATCTTGGGCTACACAGATACGCAGTATTTT.